The clone carrying this TCR beta chain is medium-sized in the sample. The record originates from a study of prognosis after radiotherapy for stage I lung cancer. The V gene lost 5 bases and the J gene lost 4 bases, with 17 bases spanning the gap. From germline, CDR1 is SEHNR and CDR2 FQNEAQ (reference sequence). This CDR3 is built from 15 residues. With two-round multiplex PCR, TCR beta CDR3 sequences were amplified from genomic DNA. Gene-specific primers for each TRBV and TRBJ gene drove first-round PCR. TCRdb itself ran the multiplex PCR reads through MiXCR, one entry per CDR3 protein. This table holds around 51,000 distinct CDR3 sequences, 30% to 40% found once.

The gene calls are TRBV7-9 and TRBJ1-2; maybe TRBD1 (5 bases). The origin of this receptor is a donor at least 50 years old with non-small cell lung cancer. Sequenced here: PBMCs, sampled before or after stereotactic body radiation therapy (not recorded which). The CDR3 DNA sequence: TGTGCCAGCAGCCCTGGGACCCCCTCTCTCTATGGCTACACCTTC. It translates to CASSPGTPSLYGYTF.